This TCR beta chain was sequenced during a study of shared clonotypes between healthy human individuals. Clones were sequenced by immunoSEQ multiplex PCR, and TCRdb holds only the in-frame ones, with some missing. Here the sample spans around 100,000 clones, around 71% being singletons. The CDR3 totals 15 residues. The germline gives CDR1 MNHNS, CDR2 SASEGT. Trimming took 8 bases from V and 5 from J, leaving 18 bases between them. The specimen sequenced was memory CD8+ T cells sorted from blood. Subset defined: CD45RO+ cells pooled with CCR7-negative TemRA cells. The chain joins TRBV6-1 to TRBJ2-2, with D perhaps TRBD2 (7 bases). This clonotype was obtained from a woman under 40 in good health. CDR3 bases: TGTGCCAGCGGGAAGATTAGGGGGGGGACCGGGGAGCTGTTTTTT. This translates into CASGKIRGGTGELFF.